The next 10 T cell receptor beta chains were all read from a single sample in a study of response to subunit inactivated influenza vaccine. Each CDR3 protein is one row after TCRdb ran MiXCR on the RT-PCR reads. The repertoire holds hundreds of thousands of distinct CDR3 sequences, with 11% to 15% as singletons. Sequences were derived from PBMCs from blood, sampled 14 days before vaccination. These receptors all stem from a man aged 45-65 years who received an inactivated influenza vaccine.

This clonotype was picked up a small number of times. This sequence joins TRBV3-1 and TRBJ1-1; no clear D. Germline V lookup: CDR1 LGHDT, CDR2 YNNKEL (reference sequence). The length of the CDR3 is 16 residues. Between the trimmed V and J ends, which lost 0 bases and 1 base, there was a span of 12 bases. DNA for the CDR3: TGTGCCAGCAGCCAAGATACCCCGCGGACGAACACTGAAGCTTTCTTT. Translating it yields CASSQDTPRTNTEAFF. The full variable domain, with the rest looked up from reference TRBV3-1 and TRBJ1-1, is DTAVSQTPKYLVTQMGNDKSIKCEQNLGHDTMYWYKQDSKKFLKIMFSYNNKELIINETVPNRFSPKSPDKAHLNLHINSLELGDSAVYFCASSQDTPRTNTEAFFGQGTRLTVV.

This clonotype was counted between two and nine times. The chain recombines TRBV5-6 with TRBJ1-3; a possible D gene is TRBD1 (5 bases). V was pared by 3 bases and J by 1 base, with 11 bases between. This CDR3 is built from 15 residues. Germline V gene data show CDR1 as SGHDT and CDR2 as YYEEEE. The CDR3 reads CASSSTAYSGNTIYF. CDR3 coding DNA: TGTGCCAGCAGCTCGACAGCATATTCTGGAAACACCATATATTTT.

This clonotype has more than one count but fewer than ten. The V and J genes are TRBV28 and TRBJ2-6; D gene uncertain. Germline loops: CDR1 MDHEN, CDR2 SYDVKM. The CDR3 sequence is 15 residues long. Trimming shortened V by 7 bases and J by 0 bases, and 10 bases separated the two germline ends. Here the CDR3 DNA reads TGTGCCAGCAAATCAACCCTCTCTGGGGCCAACGTCCTGACTTTC. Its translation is CASKSTLSGANVLTF.

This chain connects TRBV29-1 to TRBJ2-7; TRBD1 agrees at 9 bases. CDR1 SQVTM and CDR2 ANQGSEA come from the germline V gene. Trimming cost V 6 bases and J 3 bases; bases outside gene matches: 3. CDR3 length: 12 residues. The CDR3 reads CSVRDRVYEQYF. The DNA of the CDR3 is TGCAGCGTCCGGGACAGGGTCTACGAGCAGTACTTC.

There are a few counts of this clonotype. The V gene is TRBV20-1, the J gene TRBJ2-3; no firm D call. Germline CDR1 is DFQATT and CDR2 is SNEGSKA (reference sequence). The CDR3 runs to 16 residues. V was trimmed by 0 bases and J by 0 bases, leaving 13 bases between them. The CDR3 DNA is TGCAGTGCTAGAGATCCCGGGCTCGCTAGCACAGATACGCAGTATTTT. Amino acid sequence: CSARDPGLASTDTQYF.

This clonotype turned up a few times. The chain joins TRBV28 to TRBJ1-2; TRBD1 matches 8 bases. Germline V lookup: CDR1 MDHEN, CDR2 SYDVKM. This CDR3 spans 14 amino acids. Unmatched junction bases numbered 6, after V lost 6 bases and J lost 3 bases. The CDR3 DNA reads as TGTGCCAGCAGCCGTGGACAGGGACACTATGGCTACACCTTC. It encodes CASSRGQGHYGYTF.

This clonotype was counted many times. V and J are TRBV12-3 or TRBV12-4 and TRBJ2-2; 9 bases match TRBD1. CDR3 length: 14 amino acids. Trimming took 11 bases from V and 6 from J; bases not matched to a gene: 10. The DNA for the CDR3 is TGTGCCGTTCGGGACAGGGTAGACTCCGGGGAGCTGTTTTTT. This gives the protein CAVRDRVDSGELFF.

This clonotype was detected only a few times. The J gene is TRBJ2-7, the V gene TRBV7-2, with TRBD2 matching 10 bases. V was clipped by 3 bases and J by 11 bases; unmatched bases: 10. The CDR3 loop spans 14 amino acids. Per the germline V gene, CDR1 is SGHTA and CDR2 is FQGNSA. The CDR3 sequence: CASSFMALAGLKYF. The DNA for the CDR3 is TGTGCCAGCAGCTTCATGGCACTAGCGGGGCTCAAGTACTTC.

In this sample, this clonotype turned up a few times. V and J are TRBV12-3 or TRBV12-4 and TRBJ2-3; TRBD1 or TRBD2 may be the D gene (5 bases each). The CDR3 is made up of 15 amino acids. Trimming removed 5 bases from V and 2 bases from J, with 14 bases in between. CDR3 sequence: CASSDEGSYTDTQYF. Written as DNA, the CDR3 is TGTGCCAGCAGTGACGAGGGGAGCTACACAGATACGCAGTATTTT.

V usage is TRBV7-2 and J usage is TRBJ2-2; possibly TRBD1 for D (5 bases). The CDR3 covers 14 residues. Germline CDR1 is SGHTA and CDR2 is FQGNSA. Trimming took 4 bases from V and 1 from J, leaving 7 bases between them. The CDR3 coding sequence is TGTGCCAGCAGCTGGGGCCTGAACACCGGGGAGCTGTTTTTT. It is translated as CASSWGLNTGELFF.